The present TCR beta chain was sequenced within a study of blood T cell repertoires in COVID-19. Overall study: Sources were T cells, B-cell-depleted T cells, or PBMCs; the material itself was cDNA or gDNA.

CDR1 is MGHRA, CDR2 YSYEKL, per germline. CDR3 length equals 15 residues. Trimming stripped 0 bases from V and 5 bases from J, with 14 bases between. A Seattle source enrolled patients during active infection and followed them longitudinally. How the authors handled the data: Amplifying reference gene primers gave estimates of nucleated cell counts. Here immunoSEQ multiplex PCR was the method, and the copy in TCRdb shows in-frame clones only, minus some. D and trimming come from the DNA, and the V and J calls and clone size come from that table. The repertoire holds some 180,000 clones, with approximately 80% as singletons. This clone was recorded a few times.

The sample taken for sequencing was peripheral blood. The chain uses TRBV4-1 and TRBJ2-7; D is unclear. The clonotype comes from a woman aged 40 to 50 with COVID-19, enrolled during active disease. The CDR3 here is CASSQDSSAYNEQYF. The CDR3 nucleotides are TGCGCCAGCAGCCAAGACTCGTCCGCCTATAACGAGCAGTACTTC.